Each of the 8 T cell receptor beta chains below was sequenced from the same sample in a study of blood T cell repertoires in COVID-19 (dated by TCRdb to 2019 to 2021). Library prep was done by the immunoSEQ multiplex PCR assay. Imported from immuneACCESS, the table was reduced by TCRdb to in-frame sequences with V and J called. These copies leave out some clones; in studies compared against another copy, an unresolved V gene accounts for under half, and the cause of the remainder is not known. Counted in this sample were approximately 250,000 clones; around nine tenths of them appeared once. The top ten clonotypes cover around 5.1% of the sample. Sequencing used peripheral blood. Receptors were obtained from a woman aged 55-69 years with COVID-19, enrolled during active disease.

This chain joins TRBV27 and TRBJ1-2; no reliable D call. V lost 1 base to trimming and J lost 2 bases, with 11 bases between them. The CDR3 runs to 15 residues. CDR1 and CDR2 (germline): MNHEY, SMNVEV (reference sequence). CDR3 amino acids: CASSLYKNENYGYTF. CDR3 DNA: TGTGCCAGCAGTTTATATAAAAACGAGAACTATGGCTACACCTTC.

The CDR3 protein is CASSLARTSGKETQYF. The CDR3 nucleotides are TGTGCCAGCAGCTTGGCCCGGACTAGCGGGAAAGAGACCCAGTACTTC. The chain employs TRBV7-8 and TRBJ2-5, with 12 bases matching TRBD2. V was clipped by 3 bases and J by 3 bases; unmatched bases: 5. The V gene's germline CDR1 is SGHVS and CDR2 FQNEAQ. The CDR3 consists of 16 residues. Full variable domain (remainder filled in from reference TRBV7-8 and TRBJ2-5): GAGVSQSPRYKVAKRGQDVALRCDPISGHVSLFWYQQALGQGPEFLTYFQNEAQLDKSGLPSDRFFAERPEGSVSTLKIQRTQQEDSAVYLCASSLARTSGKETQYFGPGTRLLVL.

V gene TRBV3-1 (or the pseudogene TRBV3-2) combines with J gene TRBJ2-1; TRBD2 aligns across 9 bases. CDR1 and CDR2 from the germline V gene are LGHDT and YNNKEL (reference sequence). Losses at the gene ends were 4 bases for V and 3 bases for J; bases not matched to a gene: 4. The CDR3 runs to 15 residues. CDR3 protein: CASSRASGIYNEQFF. The CDR3 bases are TGTGCCAGCAGCCGCGCTAGCGGGATCTACAATGAGCAGTTCTTC.

The V gene is TRBV29-1, the J gene TRBJ2-5; D uncertain. V was shortened by 3 bases and J by 4 bases, with 12 bases between the two germline ends. The CDR3 runs to 13 residues. Germline values: CDR1 SQVTM, CDR2 ANQGSEA. In DNA form, the CDR3 reads TGCAGCGTTGACGGCGGCACCCTAGAGACCCAGTACTTC. Translating gives CSVDGGTLETQYF.

The rearrangement joins TRBV7-2 to TRBJ2-3; TRBD2 might be the D (6 bases). CDR1 and CDR2 (germline): SGHTA, FQGNSA. V lost 5 bases and J 5 bases, leaving 17 bases between the germline ends. The CDR3 has 15 amino acids. In DNA, the CDR3 is TGTGCCAGCAGCCAAATGGGGGGAGGCCAAGATACGCAGTATTTT. Amino acids: CASSQMGGGQDTQYF.

The chain couples TRBV29-1 to TRBJ1-2; a weak D match, TRBD1 (6 bases). With 2 bases removed from V and 2 bases from J, the gap between germline ends came to 12 bases. The germline CDR1 and CDR2 sequences are SQVTM and ANQGSEA. This CDR3 contains 14 residues. The CDR3 spells CSVERTGSNYGYTF. The CDR3 nucleotides are TGCAGCGTTGAAAGAACAGGGTCAAACTATGGCTACACCTTC.

The chain joins TRBV19 to TRBJ1-6; D call uncertain. Germline-derived CDR1 and CDR2 are LNHDA and SQIVND (reference sequence). Trimming cost V 3 bases and J 5 bases, with 8 bases left between them. The CDR3 spans 14 residues. The CDR3 DNA reads as TGTGCCAGTAGTATGGTCAACAATAATTCACCCCTCCACTTT. Its translation: CASSMVNNNSPLHF. The whole variable domain, filled in from reference TRBV19 and TRBJ1-6, reads DGGITQSPKYLFRKEGQNVTLSCEQNLNHDAMYWYRQDPGQGLRLIYYSQIVNDFQKGDIAEGYSVSREKKESFPLTVTSAQKNPTAFYLCASSMVNNNSPLHFGNGTRLTVT.

This clone was seen a single time. The chain is built from TRBV5-1 and TRBJ2-7; possibly TRBD2 for D (6 bases). The V end was cut by 4 bases, the J end by 6 bases, with 20 bases between. Germline CDR1 reads SGHRS; CDR2 reads YFSETQ. This CDR3 has 15 amino acids. DNA for the CDR3: TGCGCCAGCAGCGCAATCATCAAAGAGGGAGGCGAGCAGTACTTC. This gives the protein CASSAIIKEGGEQYF.